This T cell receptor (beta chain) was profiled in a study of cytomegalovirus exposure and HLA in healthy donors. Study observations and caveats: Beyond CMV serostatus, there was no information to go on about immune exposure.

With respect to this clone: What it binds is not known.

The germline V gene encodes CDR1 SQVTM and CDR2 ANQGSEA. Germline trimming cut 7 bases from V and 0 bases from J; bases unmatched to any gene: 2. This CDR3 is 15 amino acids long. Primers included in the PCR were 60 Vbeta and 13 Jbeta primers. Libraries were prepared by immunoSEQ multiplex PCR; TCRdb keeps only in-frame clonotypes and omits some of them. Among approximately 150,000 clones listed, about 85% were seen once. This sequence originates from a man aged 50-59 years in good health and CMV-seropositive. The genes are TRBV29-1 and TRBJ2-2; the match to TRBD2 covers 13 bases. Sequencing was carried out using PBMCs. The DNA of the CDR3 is TGCAGCGCTGGGACTAGCGGGGCGAACACCGGGGAGCTGTTTTTT. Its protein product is CSAGTSGANTGELFF.